What follows are 15 T cell receptor beta chains derived from one specimen sequenced in a study of blood T cell repertoires in COVID-19. Measured with immunoSEQ multiplex PCR; TCRdb has only the in-frame clones, and not every one. The sample yields fewer than 80,000 clones, around 86% seen once. Sequenced sample: peripheral blood. The receptors stem from a man in his 70s with acute or convalescent COVID-19.

In nucleotides, the CDR3 is TGTGCCAGCAGGGCACAGGGCTCTAGCACAGATACGCAGTATTTT. Protein: CASRAQGSSTDTQYF. The chain links TRBV6-4 to TRBJ2-3; D might be TRBD1 (6 bases). CDR3 length: 15 residues. Trimming shortened V by 6 bases and J by 0 bases, and 13 bases separated the two germline ends. Germline V gives CDR1 MRHNA, CDR2 SNTAGT.

CDR3 bases: TGTGCCAGCAGTGGATCATCCGGAGCAGGGGAATCACCCCTCCACTTT. Its translation: CASSGSSGAGESPLHF. The chain has TRBV6-1 and TRBJ1-6; possible D gene TRBD1, 6 bases. The CDR3 covers 16 residues. CDR1 is MNHNS and CDR2 is SASEGT in the germline V gene. Trimming took 4 bases from V and 10 from J, leaving 20 bases between them.

The chain employs TRBV19 and TRBJ1-6; D ambiguous. CDR1 and CDR2 from the germline V gene are LNHDA and SQIVND (reference sequence). Trimming took 7 bases from V and 8 from J, leaving 12 bases between them. The CDR3 spans 13 residues. The CDR3, as DNA: TGTGCCAGTACCCCACAGCTGGATTCACCCCTCCACTTT. Protein product: CASTPQLDSPLHF.

This clone came up a few times. The genes are TRBV6-5 and TRBJ1-3; no reliable D call. CDR3 length: 13 amino acids. Germline values: CDR1 MNHEY, CDR2 SVGAGI. Trimming took 8 bases from V and 6 from J, leaving 14 bases between them. CDR3 DNA sequence: TGTGCCAGCGGGAGCGGGAGTACAAACACCATATATTTT. Translated: CASGSGSTNTIYF.

The chain joins TRBV29-1 to TRBJ2-5; D might be TRBD1 (6 bases). In germline, CDR1 is SQVTM, CDR2 ANQGSEA. Trimming removed 7 bases from V and 5 bases from J, with 14 bases in between. The CDR3 extends over 12 amino acids. The CDR3 coding sequence is TGCAGCGCAAACAGGGAAGCGGAGACCCAGTACTTC. It is translated as CSANREAETQYF.

J is TRBJ1-1 and V is TRBV6-2 or TRBV6-3; no clear D gene. In germline, CDR1 is MNHEY, CDR2 SVGEGT. CDR3 length equals 16 residues. The V end lost 2 bases, the J end lost 0 bases, and 13 bases lay between the germline ends. In DNA, the CDR3 is TGTGCCAGCAGTTACGCCGTCGGGAACGTGAACACTGAAGCTTTCTTT. It specifies CASSYAVGNVNTEAFF.

This chain connects TRBV6-5 to TRBJ2-7; 7 bases map to TRBD1. The CDR3 has 12 amino acids. After removal of 6 bases from V and 4 bases from J, the junction contained 3 bases not matched to a gene. Germline CDR1 is MNHEY and CDR2 is SVGAGI. DNA for the CDR3: TGTGCCAGCAGCCGACAGGGTTACGAGCAGTACTTC. It yields the protein CASSRQGYEQYF.

The V gene is TRBV11-2, the J gene TRBJ1-1; 7 nucleotides agree with TRBD1. This CDR3 is built from 15 residues. J lost 4 bases, V lost 0 bases, and 5 bases had no gene match. Germline CDR1 SGHAT, CDR2 FQNNGV. In DNA form, the CDR3 reads TGTGCCAGCAGCTTAGAAGGGGGCGTCGGCACTGAAGCTTTCTTT. It encodes CASSLEGGVGTEAFF.

This chain joins TRBV3-1 (or the pseudogene TRBV3-2) and TRBJ1-6, with a possible D match to TRBD1 (5 bases). V lost 0 bases to trimming and J lost 7 bases, with 7 bases between them. Germline V CDR1 and CDR2: LGHDT, YNNKEL (reference sequence). The CDR3 length is 14 residues. CDR3 DNA: TGTGCCAGCAGCCAAGAAAGGGGAAATTCACCCCTCCACTTT. Amino acid sequence: CASSQERGNSPLHF.

The genes are TRBV6-5 and TRBJ2-7, with 9 bases lining up with TRBD1. The length of the CDR3 is 15 residues. The junction had 11 bases not matched to a gene; V was cut back by 7 bases and J by 4 bases. CDR1 is MNHEY, CDR2 SVGAGI, per germline. CDR3 nucleotides: TGTGCCAGCACTCGACGACAGGGGGAATATTACGAGCAGTACTTC. It yields the protein CASTRRQGEYYEQYF.

For the CDR3, the DNA is TGTGCCAGCAGCTTAGTATATTCGGCGGAGCCTGGGTATGGCTACACCTTC. It translates to CASSLVYSAEPGYGYTF. The gene calls are TRBV11-2 and TRBJ1-2; D remains unclear. V lost 1 base and J 5 bases, leaving 20 bases between the germline ends. The CDR3 totals 17 residues. Germline CDR1 and CDR2: SGHAT and FQNNGV.

The rearrangement uses TRBV6-5 and TRBJ2-1; the D gene is possibly TRBD1 (6 bases). Germline CDR1 and CDR2: MNHEY and SVGAGI. Trimming stripped 6 bases from V and 0 bases from J, with 12 bases between. CDR3 length: 15 residues. The CDR3 coding sequence is TGTGCCAGCAGACTCTACAGGGACTCCTACAATGAGCAGTTCTTC. Translation gives CASRLYRDSYNEQFF.

The genes are TRBV6-2 or TRBV6-3 and TRBJ1-1; 7 nucleotides line up with TRBD1. This CDR3 region has 17 residues. CDR1 and CDR2 (germline): MNHEY, SVGEGT. The J segment lost 2 bases and the V segment lost 6 bases, leaving 15 bases of the junction unmatched. The CDR3 here is CASSPSRDRAHNTEAFF. As DNA, the CDR3 is TGTGCCAGCAGCCCCAGCAGGGACAGAGCCCATAACACTGAAGCTTTCTTT.

The chain has TRBV27 and TRBJ2-5, with 13 bases lining up with TRBD2. The CDR3 spans 17 residues. CDR1 MNHEY and CDR2 SMNVEV come from the germline V gene (reference sequence). V shed 2 bases, J shed 2 bases, and the junction held 5 bases outside the gene matches. For the CDR3, the DNA is TGTGCCAGCAGTTTACAAATGACTAGCGGGAGGCAAGAGACCCAGTACTTC. Its protein product is CASSLQMTSGRQETQYF.

V is TRBV6-5 and J is TRBJ2-3; the match to TRBD2 covers 8 bases. The V gene end was trimmed by 4 bases and the J gene end by 6 bases; junction bases not matched to a gene: 6. Germline CDR1 reads MNHEY; CDR2 reads SVGAGI. The CDR3 totals 14 residues. CDR3 amino acids: CASSSGLESDTQYF. CDR3 nucleotide sequence: TGTGCCAGCAGTTCGGGACTAGAGTCGGATACGCAGTATTTT.